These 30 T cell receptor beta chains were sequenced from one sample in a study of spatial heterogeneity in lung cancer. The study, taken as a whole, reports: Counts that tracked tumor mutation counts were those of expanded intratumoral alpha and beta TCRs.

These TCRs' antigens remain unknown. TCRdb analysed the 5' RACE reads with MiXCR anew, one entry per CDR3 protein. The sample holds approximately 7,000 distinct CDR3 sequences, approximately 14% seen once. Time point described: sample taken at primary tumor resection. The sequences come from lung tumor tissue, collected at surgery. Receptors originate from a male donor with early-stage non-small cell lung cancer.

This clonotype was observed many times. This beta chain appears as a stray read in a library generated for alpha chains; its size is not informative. The DNA for the CDR3 is TGTGCCAGCTCACCACTGATCCCGGGACCGAGCCACTCTGGAAACACCATATATTTT. Amino acids: CASSPLIPGPSHSGNTIYF. The chain combines TRBV18 with TRBJ1-3, with D possibly TRBD1 on 5 matching bases. The ends were cut back, 1 base at V and 0 bases at J, with 19 bases in the middle. In germline, CDR1 is KGHSH, CDR2 LQKENI. The length of the CDR3 is 19 residues. The whole variable domain, remainder taken from reference TRBV18 and TRBJ1-3, is NAGVMQNPRHLVRRRGQEARLRCSPMKGHSHVYWYRQLPEEGLKFMVYLQKENIIDESGMPKERFSAEFPKEGPSILRIQQVVRGDSAAYFCASSPLIPGPSHSGNTIYFGEGSWLTVV.

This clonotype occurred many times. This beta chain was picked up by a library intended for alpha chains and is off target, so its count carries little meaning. CDR3 in DNA: TGCGCCAGCAGCCCGGGGACAGGCACTAATGAAAAACTGTTTTTT. Translating gives CASSPGTGTNEKLFF. The chain links TRBV5-1 to TRBJ1-4, with 8 bases lining up with TRBD1. The length of the CDR3 is 15 residues. V lost 4 bases, J lost 2 bases, and 4 bases stayed unmatched. CDR1 is SGHRS, CDR2 YFSETQ, per germline.

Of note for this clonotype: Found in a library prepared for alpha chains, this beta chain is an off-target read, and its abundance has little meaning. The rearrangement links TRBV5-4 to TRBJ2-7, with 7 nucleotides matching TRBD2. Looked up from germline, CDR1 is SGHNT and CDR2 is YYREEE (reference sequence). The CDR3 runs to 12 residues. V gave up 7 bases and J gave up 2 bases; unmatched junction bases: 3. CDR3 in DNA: TGTGCCAGCCATGGACTAGCCTACGAGCAGTACGTC. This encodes CASHGLAYEQYV.

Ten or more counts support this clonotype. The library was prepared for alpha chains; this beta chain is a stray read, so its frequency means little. The CDR3 reads CSAGFSGNTIYF. The CDR3 DNA reads as TGCAGTGCAGGGTTCTCTGGAAACACCATATATTTT. The V gene is TRBV20-1, the J gene TRBJ1-3; D not resolved. The CDR3 sequence is 12 residues long. Germline V CDR1 and CDR2: DFQATT, SNEGSKA (reference sequence). V lost 6 bases to trimming and J lost 0 bases, with 6 bases between them.

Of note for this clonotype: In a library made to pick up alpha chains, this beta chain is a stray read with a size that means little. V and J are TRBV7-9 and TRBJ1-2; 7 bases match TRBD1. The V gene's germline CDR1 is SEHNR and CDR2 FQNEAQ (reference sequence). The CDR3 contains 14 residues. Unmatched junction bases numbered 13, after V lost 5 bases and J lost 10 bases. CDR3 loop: CASSPPGGGVDYTF. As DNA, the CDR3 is TGTGCCAGCAGCCCCCCCGGAGGGGGCGTCGACTACACCTTC.

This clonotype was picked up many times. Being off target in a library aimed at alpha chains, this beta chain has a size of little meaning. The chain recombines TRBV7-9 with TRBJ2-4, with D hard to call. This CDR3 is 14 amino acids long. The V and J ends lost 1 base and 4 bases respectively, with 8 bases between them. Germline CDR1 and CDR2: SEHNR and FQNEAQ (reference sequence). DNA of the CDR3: TGTGCCAGCAGCTTAGTCACCACTAAAAACATTCAGTACTTC. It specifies CASSLVTTKNIQYF.

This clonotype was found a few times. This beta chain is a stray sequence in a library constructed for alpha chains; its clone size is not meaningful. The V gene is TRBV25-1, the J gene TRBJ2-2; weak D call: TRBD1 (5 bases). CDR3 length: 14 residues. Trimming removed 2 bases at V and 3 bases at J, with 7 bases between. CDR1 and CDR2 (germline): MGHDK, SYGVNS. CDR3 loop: CASSERRDTGELFF. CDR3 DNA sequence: TGTGCCAGCAGTGAACGCAGGGACACCGGGGAGCTGTTTTTT.

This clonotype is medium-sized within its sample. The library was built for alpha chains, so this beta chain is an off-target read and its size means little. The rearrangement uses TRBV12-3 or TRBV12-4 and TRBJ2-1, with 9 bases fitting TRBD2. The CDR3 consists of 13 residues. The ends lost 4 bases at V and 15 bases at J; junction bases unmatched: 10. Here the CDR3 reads CASSSLLAGGVFF. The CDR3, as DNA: TGTGCCAGCAGTTCCTTATTGGCGGGAGGGGTGTTCTTC.

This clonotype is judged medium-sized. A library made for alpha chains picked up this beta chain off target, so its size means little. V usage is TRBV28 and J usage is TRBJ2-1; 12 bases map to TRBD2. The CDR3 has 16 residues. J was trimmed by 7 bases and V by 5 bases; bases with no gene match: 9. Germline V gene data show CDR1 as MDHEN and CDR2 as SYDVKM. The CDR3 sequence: CASSPPSGGAKNEQFF. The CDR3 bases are TGTGCCAGCAGTCCACCTAGCGGGGGGGCGAAGAATGAGCAGTTCTTC.

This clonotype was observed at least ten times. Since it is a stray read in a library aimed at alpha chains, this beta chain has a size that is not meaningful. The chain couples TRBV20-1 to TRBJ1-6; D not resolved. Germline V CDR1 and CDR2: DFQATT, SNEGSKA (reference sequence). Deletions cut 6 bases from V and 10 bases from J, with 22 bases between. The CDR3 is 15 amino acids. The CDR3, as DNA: TGCAGTGCCCTGCCGGATGCCGGGCGGAACTCACCCCTCCACTTT. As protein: CSALPDAGRNSPLHF.

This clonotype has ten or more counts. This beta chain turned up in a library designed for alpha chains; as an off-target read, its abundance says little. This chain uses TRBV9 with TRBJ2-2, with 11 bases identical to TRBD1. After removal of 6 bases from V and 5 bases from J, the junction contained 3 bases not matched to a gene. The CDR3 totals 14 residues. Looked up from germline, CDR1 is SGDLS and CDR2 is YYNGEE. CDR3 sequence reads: CASKRDRGTGELFF. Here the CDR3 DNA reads TGTGCCAGCAAGAGGGACAGGGGGACCGGGGAGCTGTTTTTT. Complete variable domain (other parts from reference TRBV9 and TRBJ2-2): DSGVTQTPKHLITATGQRVTLRCSPRSGDLSVYWYQQSLDQGLQFLIQYYNGEERAKGNILERFSAQQFPDLHSELNLSSLELGDSALYFCASKRDRGTGELFFGEGSRLTVL.

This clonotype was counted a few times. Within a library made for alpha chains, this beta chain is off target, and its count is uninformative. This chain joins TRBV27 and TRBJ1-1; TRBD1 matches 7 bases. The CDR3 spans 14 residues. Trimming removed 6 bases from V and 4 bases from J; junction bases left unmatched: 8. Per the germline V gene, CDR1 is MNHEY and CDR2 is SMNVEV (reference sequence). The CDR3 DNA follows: TGTGCCAGCAGCGCCGGGACAGCATCCACTGAAGCTTTCTTT. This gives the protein CASSAGTASTEAFF.

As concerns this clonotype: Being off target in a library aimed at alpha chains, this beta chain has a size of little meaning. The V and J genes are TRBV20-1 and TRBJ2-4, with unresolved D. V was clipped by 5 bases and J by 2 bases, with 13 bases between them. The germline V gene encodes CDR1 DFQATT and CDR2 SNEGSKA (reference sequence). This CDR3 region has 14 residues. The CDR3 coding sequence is TGCAGTGCTCAATCCCCTGTGACCAAAAACATTCAGTACTTC. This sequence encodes CSAQSPVTKNIQYF.

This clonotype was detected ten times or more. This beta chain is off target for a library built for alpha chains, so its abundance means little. The DNA of the CDR3 is TGTGCCAGCAGCAGAACTACTGAAGCTTTCTTT. Encoded protein: CASSRTTEAFF. J is TRBJ1-1 and V is TRBV28; D gene uncertain. V dropped 6 bases and J dropped 5 bases, with 7 bases sitting between them. The CDR3 covers 11 residues. Germline V gene data show CDR1 as MDHEN and CDR2 as SYDVKM.

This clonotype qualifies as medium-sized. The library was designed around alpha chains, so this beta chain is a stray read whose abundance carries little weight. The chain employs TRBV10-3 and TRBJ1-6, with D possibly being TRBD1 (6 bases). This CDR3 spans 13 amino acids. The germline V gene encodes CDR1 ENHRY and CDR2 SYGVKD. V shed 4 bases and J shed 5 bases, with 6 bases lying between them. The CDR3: CAISGTDNSPLHF. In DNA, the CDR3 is TGTGCCATCAGTGGGACAGATAATTCACCCCTCCACTTT.

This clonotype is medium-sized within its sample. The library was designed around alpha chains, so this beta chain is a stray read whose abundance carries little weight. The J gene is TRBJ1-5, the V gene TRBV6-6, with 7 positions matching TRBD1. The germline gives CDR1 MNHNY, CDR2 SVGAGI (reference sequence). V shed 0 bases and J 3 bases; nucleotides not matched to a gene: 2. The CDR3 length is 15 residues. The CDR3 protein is CASSYSGQSNQPQHF. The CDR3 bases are TGTGCCAGCAGTTACTCGGGACAGTCCAATCAGCCCCAGCATTTT.

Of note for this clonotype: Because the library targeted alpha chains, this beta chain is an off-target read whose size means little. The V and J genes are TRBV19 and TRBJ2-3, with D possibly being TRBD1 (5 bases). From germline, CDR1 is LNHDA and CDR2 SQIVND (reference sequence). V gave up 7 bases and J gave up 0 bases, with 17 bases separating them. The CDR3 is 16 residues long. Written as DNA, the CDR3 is TGTGCCAGTAACCCTGGAAGGGGCGGCAGCACAGATACGCAGTATTTT. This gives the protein CASNPGRGGSTDTQYF. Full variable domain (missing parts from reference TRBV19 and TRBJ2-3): DGGITQSPKYLFRKEGQNVTLSCEQNLNHDAMYWYRQDPGQGLRLIYYSQIVNDFQKGDIAEGYSVSREKKESFPLTVTSAQKNPTAFYLCASNPGRGGSTDTQYFGPGTRLTVL.

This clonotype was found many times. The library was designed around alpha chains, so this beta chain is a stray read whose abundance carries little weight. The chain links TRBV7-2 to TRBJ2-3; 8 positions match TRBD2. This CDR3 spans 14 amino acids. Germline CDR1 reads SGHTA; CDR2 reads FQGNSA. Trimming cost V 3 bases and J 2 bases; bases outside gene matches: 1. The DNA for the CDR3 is TGTGCCAGCAGCTTGGGACTAGACACAGATACGCAGTATTTT. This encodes CASSLGLDTDTQYF.

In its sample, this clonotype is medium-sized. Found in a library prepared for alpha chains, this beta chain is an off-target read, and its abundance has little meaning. The DNA for the CDR3 is TGCAGTGGGAGTGAGAACACTGAAGCTTTCTTT. Translation: CSGSENTEAFF. The chain couples TRBV20-1 to TRBJ1-1; D gene unclear. The ends were cut back, 7 bases at V and 1 base at J, with 7 bases in the middle. The CDR3 has 11 amino acids. The germline gives CDR1 DFQATT, CDR2 SNEGSKA (reference sequence).

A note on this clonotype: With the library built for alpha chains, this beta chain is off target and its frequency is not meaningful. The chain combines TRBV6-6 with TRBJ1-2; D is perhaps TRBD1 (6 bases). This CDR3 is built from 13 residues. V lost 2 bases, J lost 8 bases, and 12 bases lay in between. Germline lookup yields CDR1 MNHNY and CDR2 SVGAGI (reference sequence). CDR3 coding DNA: TGTGCCAGCAGTTACAACACAGGGCGCGGCTACACCTTC. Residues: CASSYNTGRGYTF.

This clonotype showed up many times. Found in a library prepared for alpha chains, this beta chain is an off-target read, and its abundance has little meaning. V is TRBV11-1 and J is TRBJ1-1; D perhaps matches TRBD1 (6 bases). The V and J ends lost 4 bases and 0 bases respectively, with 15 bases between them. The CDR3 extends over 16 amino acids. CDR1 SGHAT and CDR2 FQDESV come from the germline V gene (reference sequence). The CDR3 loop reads CASSYRPTGMNTEAFF. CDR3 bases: TGTGCCAGCAGCTACCGGCCCACAGGGATGAACACTGAAGCTTTCTTT.

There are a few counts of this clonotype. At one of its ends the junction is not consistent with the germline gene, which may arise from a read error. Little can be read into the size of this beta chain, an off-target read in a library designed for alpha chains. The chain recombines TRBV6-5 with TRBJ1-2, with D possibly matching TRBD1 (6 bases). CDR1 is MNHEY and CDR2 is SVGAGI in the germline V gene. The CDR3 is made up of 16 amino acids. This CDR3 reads CAGSYGLGGSPYGYTF. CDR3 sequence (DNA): TGTGCCGGCAGTTACGGTCTGGGGGGCTCCCCCTATGGCTACACCTTC.

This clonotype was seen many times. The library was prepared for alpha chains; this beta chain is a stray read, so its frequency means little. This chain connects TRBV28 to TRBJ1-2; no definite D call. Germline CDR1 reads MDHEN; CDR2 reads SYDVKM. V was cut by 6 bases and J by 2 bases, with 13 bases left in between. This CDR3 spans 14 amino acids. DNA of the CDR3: TGTGCCAGCAGGCCGAACAGACAAAACTATGGCTACACCTTC. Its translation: CASRPNRQNYGYTF.

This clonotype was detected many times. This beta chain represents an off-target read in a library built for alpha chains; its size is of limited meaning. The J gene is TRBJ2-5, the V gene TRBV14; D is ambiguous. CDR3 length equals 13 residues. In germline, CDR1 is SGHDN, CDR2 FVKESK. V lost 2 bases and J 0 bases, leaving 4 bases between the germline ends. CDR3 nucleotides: TGTGCCAGCAGCCAAAACTACCAAGAGACCCAGTACTTC. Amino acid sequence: CASSQNYQETQYF.

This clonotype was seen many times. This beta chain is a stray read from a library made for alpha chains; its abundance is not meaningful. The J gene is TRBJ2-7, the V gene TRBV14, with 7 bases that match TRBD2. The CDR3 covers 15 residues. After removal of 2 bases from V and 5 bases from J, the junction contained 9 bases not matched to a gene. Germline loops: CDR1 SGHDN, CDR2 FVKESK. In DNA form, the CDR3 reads TGTGCCAGCAGCCAACTGGGAGCGGGATTCAACGAGCAGTACTTC. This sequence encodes CASSQLGAGFNEQYF. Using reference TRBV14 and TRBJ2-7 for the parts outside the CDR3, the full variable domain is EAGVTQFPSHSVIEKGQTVTLRCDPISGHDNLYWYRRVMGKEIKFLLHFVKESKQDESGMPNNRFLAERTGGTYSTLKVQPAELEDSGVYFCASSQLGAGFNEQYFGPGTRLTVT.

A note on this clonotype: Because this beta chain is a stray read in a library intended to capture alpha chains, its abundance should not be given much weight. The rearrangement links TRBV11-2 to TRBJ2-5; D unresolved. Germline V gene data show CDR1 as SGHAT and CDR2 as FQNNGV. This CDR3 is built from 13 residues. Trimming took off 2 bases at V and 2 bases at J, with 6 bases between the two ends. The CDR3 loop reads CASSLWTQETQYF. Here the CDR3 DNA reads TGTGCCAGCAGCTTATGGACGCAAGAGACCCAGTACTTC.

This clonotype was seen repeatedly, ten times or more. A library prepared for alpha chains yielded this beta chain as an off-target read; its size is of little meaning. Here the CDR3 DNA reads TGCGCCAGCAGCCAAGATCTGTCCCGGGGGGGCCAAGAGACCCAGTACTTC. It codes for CASSQDLSRGGQETQYF. The chain uses TRBV4-1 and TRBJ2-5; 8 positions match TRBD2. The germline CDR1 and CDR2 sequences are MGHRA and YSYEKL. There are 17 residues in the CDR3. J gave up 1 base and V 0 bases, and 7 bases lay outside the gene matches.

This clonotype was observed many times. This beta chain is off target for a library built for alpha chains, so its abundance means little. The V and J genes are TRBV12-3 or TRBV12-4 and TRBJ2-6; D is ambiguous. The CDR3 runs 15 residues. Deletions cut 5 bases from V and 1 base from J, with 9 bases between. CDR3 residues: CASSPQISGANVLTF. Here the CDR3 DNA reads TGTGCCAGCAGTCCACAAATTTCTGGGGCCAACGTCCTGACTTTC.

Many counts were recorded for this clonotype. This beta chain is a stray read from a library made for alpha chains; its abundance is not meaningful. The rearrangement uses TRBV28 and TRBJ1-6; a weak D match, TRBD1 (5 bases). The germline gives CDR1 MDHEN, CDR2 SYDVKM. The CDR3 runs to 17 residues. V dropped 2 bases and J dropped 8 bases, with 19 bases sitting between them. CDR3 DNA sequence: TGTGCCAGCAGTTTAGACGAGAGGAAAAAGGGGTATTCACCCCTCCACTTT. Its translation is CASSLDERKKGYSPLHF.

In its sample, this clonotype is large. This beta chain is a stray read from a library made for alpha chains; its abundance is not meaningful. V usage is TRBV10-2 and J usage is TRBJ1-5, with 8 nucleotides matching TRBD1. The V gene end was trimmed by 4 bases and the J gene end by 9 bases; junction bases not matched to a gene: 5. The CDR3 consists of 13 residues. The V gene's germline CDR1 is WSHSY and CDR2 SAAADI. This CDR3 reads CASSAGTGGPQHF. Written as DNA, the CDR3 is TGCGCCAGCAGTGCCGGGACAGGAGGGCCCCAGCATTTT.